These T cell receptor beta chains were read from a single sample in a study of T cell changes during pregnancy in multiple sclerosis. The data were produced by immunoSEQ multiplex PCR, yet TCRdb's version contains in-frame clones alone and is incomplete. The top ten clones hold 0.41% of a sample with approximately 31,000 clones, about 92% of them seen once. The input for sequencing was CD4+ T cells from peripheral blood mononuclear cells, taken in the second trimester of pregnancy. The receptors come from a female donor with multiple sclerosis, enrolled in a pregnancy study. Each CDR3 is given with its conserved first and last residue.

J gene: TRBJ2-1
CDR3 length: 19
V gene: TRBV4-1
CDR3 protein: CASSPRDSGGLSSYNEQFF

J gene: TRBJ2-5
CDR3 length: 13
V gene: TRBV5-1
CDR3 protein: CASSLAAGLTQYF

J gene: TRBJ2-2
CDR3 length: 16
V gene: TRBV7-9
CDR3 protein: CASSLSRTPNTGELFF

J gene: TRBJ2-1
CDR3 length: 20
V gene: TRBV27
CDR3 protein: CASSITGTSGTIPSYNEQFF

J gene: TRBJ2-7
CDR3 length: 15
V gene: TRBV10-1
CDR3 protein: CASSDSGTGTYEQYF

J gene: TRBJ2-7
CDR3 length: 11
V gene: TRBV30
CDR3 protein: CAWSVQSEQYF

J gene: TRBJ1-5
CDR3 length: 13
V gene: TRBV28
CDR3 protein: CASQGLGNQPQHF

J gene: TRBJ1-2
CDR3 length: 20
V gene: TRBV15
CDR3 protein: CATSREGGQGLPRANYGYTF

J gene: TRBJ1-1
CDR3 length: 18
V gene: TRBV4-1
CDR3 protein: CASSQENIRTGRNTEAFF

J gene: TRBJ2-1
CDR3 length: 15
V gene: TRBV18
CDR3 protein: CASSYSESFYNEQFF

J gene: TRBJ2-1
CDR3 length: 14
V gene: TRBV27
CDR3 protein: CASSLSPGYNEQFF

J gene: TRBJ2-5
CDR3 length: 12
V gene: TRBV29-1
CDR3 protein: CSTQGTGETQYF

J gene: TRBJ1-3
CDR3 length: 15
V gene: TRBV7-6
CDR3 protein: CASSVGQGSGNTIYF

J gene: TRBJ1-5
CDR3 length: 13
V gene: TRBV6-6
CDR3 protein: CASGTATGGPQHF

J gene: TRBJ1-4
CDR3 length: 15
V gene: TRBV5-1
CDR3 protein: CASSSGRGTNEKLFF

J gene: TRBJ2-5
CDR3 length: 17
V gene: TRBV2
CDR3 protein: CASSAPGGGRAQETQYF

J gene: TRBJ2-1
CDR3 length: 18
V gene: TRBV5-6
CDR3 protein: CASSLSHQSSGAINEQFF

J gene: TRBJ2-1
CDR3 length: 14
V gene: TRBV2
CDR3 protein: CASRLASSYNEQFF

J gene: TRBJ1-5
CDR3 length: 22
V gene: TRBV6-4
CDR3 protein: CASSDWVTGRTGGAFCNQPQHF

J gene: TRBJ1-5
CDR3 length: 15
V gene: TRBV6-1
CDR3 protein: CASSEAAIAGQPQHF

J gene: TRBJ1-5
CDR3 length: 13
V gene: TRBV27
CDR3 protein: CASSFQVNQPQHF

J gene: TRBJ2-2
CDR3 length: 14
V gene: TRBV19
CDR3 protein: CVSRTSGYTGELFF

J gene: TRBJ2-3
CDR3 length: 13
V gene: TRBV4-3
CDR3 protein: CASSQGTAGAQYF

J gene: TRBJ2-5
CDR3 length: 16
V gene: TRBV18
CDR3 protein: CASSPTGLARGETQYF

J gene: TRBJ2-1
CDR3 length: 17
V gene: TRBV19
CDR3 protein: CASSNSGTSGPYNEQFF

J gene: TRBJ1-4
CDR3 length: 15
V gene: TRBV5-1
CDR3 protein: CASSLLRGPNEKLFF

J gene: TRBJ2-2
CDR3 length: 15
V gene: TRBV6-1
CDR3 protein: CASSELTGTTGELFF

J gene: TRBJ1-1
CDR3 length: 13
V gene: TRBV10-1
CDR3 protein: CASSESNMPEAFF

J gene: TRBJ2-3
CDR3 length: 14
V gene: TRBV5-6
CDR3 protein: CASSYTAGADTQYF

J gene: TRBJ2-3
CDR3 length: 16
V gene: TRBV5-6
CDR3 protein: CASSPVGLADTDTQYF

J gene: TRBJ2-1
CDR3 length: 14
V gene: TRBV2
CDR3 protein: CASSEGGSGHEQFF

J gene: TRBJ2-3
CDR3 length: 15
V gene: TRBV6-4
CDR3 protein: CASSDGTSGTDTQYF

J gene: TRBJ1-2
CDR3 length: 13
V gene: TRBV6-9
CDR3 protein: CASSSDRHYGYTF

J gene: TRBJ1-3
CDR3 length: 14
V gene: TRBV2
CDR3 protein: CASSEAGPGNTIYF

J gene: TRBJ2-1
CDR3 length: 14
V gene: TRBV29-1
CDR3 protein: CSVSGTSGNNEQFF

J gene: TRBJ2-1
CDR3 length: 16
V gene: TRBV18
CDR3 protein: CASSPPTRVLNNEQFF

J gene: TRBJ1-2
CDR3 length: 13
V gene: TRBV7-2
CDR3 protein: CASSLTATYGYTF

J gene: TRBJ2-3
CDR3 length: 15
V gene: TRBV9
CDR3 protein: CASSVVGQDTDTQYF

J gene: TRBJ1-6
CDR3 length: 14
V gene: TRBV25-1
CDR3 protein: CASGPLGDNSPLHF

J gene: TRBJ2-1
CDR3 length: 13
V gene: TRBV29-1
CDR3 protein: CSVDWSSYNEQFF